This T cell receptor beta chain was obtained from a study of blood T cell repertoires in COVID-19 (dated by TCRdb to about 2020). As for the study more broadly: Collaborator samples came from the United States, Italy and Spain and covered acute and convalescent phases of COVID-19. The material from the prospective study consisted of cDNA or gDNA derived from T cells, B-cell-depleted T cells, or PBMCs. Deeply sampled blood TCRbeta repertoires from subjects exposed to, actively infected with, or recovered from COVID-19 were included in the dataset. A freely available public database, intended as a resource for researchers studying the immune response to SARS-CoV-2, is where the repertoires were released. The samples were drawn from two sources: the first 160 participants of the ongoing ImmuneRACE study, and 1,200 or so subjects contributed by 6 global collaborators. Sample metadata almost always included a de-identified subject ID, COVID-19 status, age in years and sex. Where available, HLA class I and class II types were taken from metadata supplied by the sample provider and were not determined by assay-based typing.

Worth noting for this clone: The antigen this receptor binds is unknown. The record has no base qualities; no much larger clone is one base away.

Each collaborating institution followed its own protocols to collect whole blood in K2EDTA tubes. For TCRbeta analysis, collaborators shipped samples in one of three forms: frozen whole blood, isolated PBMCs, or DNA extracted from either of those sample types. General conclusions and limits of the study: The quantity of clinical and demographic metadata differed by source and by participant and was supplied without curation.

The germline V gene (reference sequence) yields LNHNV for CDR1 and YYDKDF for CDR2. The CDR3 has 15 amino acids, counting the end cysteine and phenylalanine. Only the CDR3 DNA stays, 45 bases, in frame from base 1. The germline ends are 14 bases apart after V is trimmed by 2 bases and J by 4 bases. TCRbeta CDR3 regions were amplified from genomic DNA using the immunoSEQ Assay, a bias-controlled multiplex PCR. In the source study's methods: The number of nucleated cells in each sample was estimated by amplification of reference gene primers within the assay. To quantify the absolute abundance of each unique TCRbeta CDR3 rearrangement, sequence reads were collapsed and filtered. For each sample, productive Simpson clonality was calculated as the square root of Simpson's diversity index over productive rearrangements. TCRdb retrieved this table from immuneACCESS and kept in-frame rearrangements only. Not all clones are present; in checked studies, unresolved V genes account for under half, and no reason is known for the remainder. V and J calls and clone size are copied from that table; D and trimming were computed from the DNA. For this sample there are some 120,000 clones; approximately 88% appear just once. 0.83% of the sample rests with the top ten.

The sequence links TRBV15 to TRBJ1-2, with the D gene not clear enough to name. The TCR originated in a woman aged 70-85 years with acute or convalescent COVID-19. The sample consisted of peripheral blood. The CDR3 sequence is CATSRSGLRSYGYTF. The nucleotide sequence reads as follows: TGTGCCACCAGCAGATCTGGCTTAAGAAGCTATGGCTACACCTTC. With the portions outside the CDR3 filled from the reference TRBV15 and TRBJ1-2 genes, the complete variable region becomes DAMVIQNPRYQVTQFGKPVTLSCSQTLNHNVMYWYQQKSSQAPKLLFHYYDKDFNNEADTPDNFQSRRPNTSFCFLDIRSPGLGDTAMYLCATSRSGLRSYGYTFGSGTRLTVV.